Following are 14 T cell receptor beta chains from one sample sequenced in a study of blood T cell repertoires in COVID-19. Only in-frame clones appear in the TCRdb table, and some are missing; sequencing was by immunoSEQ multiplex PCR. The data show fewer than 80,000 clones, 75% to 95% seen once. Sequenced: peripheral blood. Source of these receptors: a human donor in a cohort sampled during active COVID-19.

The chain is built from TRBV5-4 and TRBJ1-4; D gene uncertain. V was shortened by 0 bases and J by 2 bases, with 8 bases between the two germline ends. The V gene's germline CDR1 is SGHNT and CDR2 YYREEE (reference sequence). The CDR3 runs to 15 residues. CDR3 in amino acids: CASSLDPGTNEKLFF. The CDR3 DNA reads as TGTGCCAGCAGCTTGGATCCGGGGACTAATGAAAAACTGTTTTTT.

The rearrangement uses TRBV5-6 and TRBJ2-3; D is unresolved. This CDR3 has 15 amino acids. Germline V CDR1 and CDR2: SGHDT, YYEEEE. Between the trimmed V and J ends, which lost 0 bases and 1 base, there was a span of 9 bases. This chain's CDR3 is CASSLGIRGTDTQYF. CDR3 nucleotide sequence: TGTGCCAGCAGCTTGGGAATACGGGGCACAGATACGCAGTATTTT.

This clone was seen a few times. The rearrangement joins TRBV27 to TRBJ2-2, with 8 bases identical to TRBD1. The V gene end was trimmed by 3 bases and the J gene end by 6 bases; junction bases not matched to a gene: 6. Germline CDR1 is MNHEY and CDR2 is SMNVEV (reference sequence). This CDR3 spans 15 amino acids. The CDR3 coding sequence is TGTGCCAGCAGTTTGACCCAGGGGGCATCCGGGGAGCTGTTTTTT. Residues: CASSLTQGASGELFF.

CDR3 bases: TGTGCCAGCAGTTTTCAGGCGAACACTGAAGCTTTCTTT. Its translation is CASSFQANTEAFF. This chain joins TRBV12-3 or TRBV12-4 and TRBJ1-1, with D hard to call. Trimming stripped 3 bases from V and 1 base from J, with 6 bases between. The CDR3 sequence is 13 residues long.

The rearrangement links TRBV4-1 to TRBJ2-3; 12 bases align to TRBD1. V was clipped by 0 bases and J by 3 bases; unmatched bases: 7. Per germline, CDR1 MGHRA and CDR2 YSYEKL. The CDR3 consists of 18 residues. CDR3 amino acids: CASSQEPGQGALTDTQYF. The CDR3 DNA is TGCGCCAGCAGCCAAGAGCCGGGACAGGGGGCGCTTACAGATACGCAGTATTTT.

This chain uses TRBV4-2 with TRBJ2-3; no reliable D call. Germline V gives CDR1 LGHNA, CDR2 YNFKEQ. V lost 3 bases and J lost 1, with 8 bases in between. The CDR3 contains 14 residues. The CDR3 loop is CASSQWQGTDTQYF. Written as DNA, the CDR3 is TGTGCCAGCAGCCAGTGGCAGGGCACAGATACGCAGTATTTT.

V gene TRBV5-4 combines with J gene TRBJ2-7; TRBD1 matches 10 bases. Trimming cost V 5 bases and J 4 bases; bases outside gene matches: 9. The CDR3 totals 15 residues. Germline-derived CDR1 and CDR2 are SGHNT and YYREEE (reference sequence). CDR3 sequence: CASSREWDRGYEQYF. The CDR3 DNA reads TGTGCCAGCAGTCGTGAATGGGACAGGGGATACGAGCAGTACTTC.

V and J are TRBV10-1 and TRBJ1-1; possible D gene TRBD1, 6 bases. The length of the CDR3 is 15 residues. Germline V gene lookup returns CDR1 WNHNN and CDR2 SYGVQD (reference sequence). With 5 bases removed from V and 1 base from J, the gap between germline ends came to 14 bases. The CDR3 sequence: CASSRGGTKNTEAFF. The CDR3 DNA is TGCGCCAGCAGTCGGGGTGGGACAAAGAACACTGAAGCTTTCTTT.

This rearrangement joins TRBV7-6 to TRBJ1-2, with D maybe TRBD1 (5 bases). The germline V and J ends were trimmed by 6 bases and 3 bases, with 20 bases remaining between them. This CDR3 has 16 amino acids. Germline-derived CDR1 and CDR2 are SGHVS and FNYEAQ. The CDR3 loop reads CASSQAAGREDYGYTF. The CDR3 DNA follows: TGTGCCAGCAGTCAGGCGGCAGGGAGGGAGGACTATGGCTACACCTTC.

This chain uses TRBV6-5 with TRBJ1-2, with 9 nucleotides matching TRBD1. The trim removed 3 bases at V and 4 bases at J, leaving 9 bases unmatched. The germline V gene encodes CDR1 MNHEY and CDR2 SVGAGI. CDR3 size: 16 residues. The chain's CDR3 is CASSYSGTGTTYGYTF. Here the CDR3 DNA reads TGTGCCAGCAGTTATTCCGGGACAGGGACCACCTATGGCTACACCTTC.

The CDR3 here is CASSQGSEAFF. In DNA, the CDR3 is TGCGCCAGCAGTCAGGGGAGTGAAGCTTTCTTT. The rearrangement uses TRBV23-1 and TRBJ1-1, with no clear D. Being an ORF, TRBV23-1 has a function that is uncertain. The length of the CDR3 is 11 residues. The V end was cut by 3 bases, the J end by 7 bases, with 6 bases between.

This clone showed up just a few times. This chain connects TRBV10-1 to TRBJ1-2; D may be TRBD1 (6 bases). There are 15 residues in the CDR3. The ends were cut back, 0 bases at V and 4 bases at J, with 12 bases in the middle. Looked up from germline, CDR1 is WNHNN and CDR2 is SYGVQD (reference sequence). The CDR3 protein is CASSESKRGSYGYTF. The CDR3 bases are TGCGCCAGCAGTGAGTCGAAGAGGGGGAGCTATGGCTACACCTTC.

This clone appeared a single time. V gene TRBV19 combines with J gene TRBJ1-5, with D maybe TRBD1 (5 bases). The CDR3 consists of 18 residues. Germline CDR1 and CDR2: LNHDA and SQIVND (reference sequence). With 1 base removed from V and 0 bases from J, the gap between germline ends came to 16 bases. This CDR3 is CASSIGGRIPDSNQPQHF. CDR3 DNA: TGTGCCAGTAGTATAGGGGGCAGGATCCCGGATAGCAATCAGCCCCAGCATTTT.

The chain is built from TRBV5-1 and TRBJ2-2, with TRBD1 identical over 10 bases. The CDR3 covers 16 residues. Trimming took 3 bases from V and 4 from J; bases not matched to a gene: 6. Per germline, CDR1 SGHRS and CDR2 YFSETQ. CDR3 in amino acids: CASSSGGQGPTGELFF. CDR3 in DNA: TGCGCCAGCAGCTCGGGGGGACAGGGGCCCACCGGGGAGCTGTTTTTT.